This T cell receptor (beta chain) was retrieved from a study of T-cell reconstitution after alpha-beta-depleted transplantation in children (dated by TCRdb to the mid-2010s). About the investigation overall: The study quantitatively tracked T-cell immune reconstitution after TCRalphabeta/CD19-depleted allogeneic hematopoietic cell transplantation in children using TCR repertoire profiling. General study outcomes and caveats: In some patients, high TCRbeta diversity at day 60 was attributed to recipient T cells and intrathymic progenitors that had survived conditioning. The apparently early alphabetaT-cell count recovery about two months after transplant was reportedly dependent on only several hundred rapidly expanded clones derived from non-depleted graft cells. Over the following months the frequencies of hyperexpanded clones went down, and after one year T-cell counts and TCRbeta diversity were mostly credited to newly produced T cells.

The library was produced with PCR. For sequencing, an Illumina HiSeq 2500 was employed. TCR library preparation used molecular barcoding, with unique molecular identifiers applied to normalize quantification of the TCRbeta repertoire. TCRdb reran the public reads through fastp at Q25 and MiXCR, keeping productive beta chains. Here each entry gathers all rows of one CDR3 protein and keeps the most common genes and DNA. Recorded for this sample are hundreds of thousands of distinct CDR3 sequences; roughly 13% of them occurred a single time. The top ten clones comprise 0.79% of the sample. This clonotype occurred many times. Its antigen target is currently unknown. No much larger clone exists at a distance of one base, and base qualities are not known. This specimen's treatment or condition label, per the study, means: allogeneic hematopoietic cell transplantation with graft depleted of TCRalphabeta T cells and CD19 B cells. The transplant recipients were children given TCRalphabeta/CD19-depleted allogeneic hematopoietic cell grafts.

Inclusive of the bounding cysteine and phenylalanine, the CDR3 is 14 residues long. The read is trimmed to its CDR3 DNA, 42 bases read in frame from base 1. The trim is 6 bases for V and 2 bases for J, with a gap of 16 bases between the germline ends. CDR1 and CDR2 were assigned from the germline V gene as SQVTM and ANQGSEA. The TCR sequence derives from a girl aged 2 to 9 with congenital amegakaryocytic thrombocytopenia, due to receive a stem cell transplant. Sequences were derived from PBMCs, sampled before TCRalphabeta/CD19-depleted stem cell transplant. The rearranged segments are TRBV29-1 and TRBJ1-2; TRBD1 is perhaps the D gene, given 6 matching bases. The DNA sequence reads TGCAGCGTGGGGGGGCAAAGGGGCAACTATGGCTACACCTTC. This gives the protein CSVGGQRGNYGYTF.